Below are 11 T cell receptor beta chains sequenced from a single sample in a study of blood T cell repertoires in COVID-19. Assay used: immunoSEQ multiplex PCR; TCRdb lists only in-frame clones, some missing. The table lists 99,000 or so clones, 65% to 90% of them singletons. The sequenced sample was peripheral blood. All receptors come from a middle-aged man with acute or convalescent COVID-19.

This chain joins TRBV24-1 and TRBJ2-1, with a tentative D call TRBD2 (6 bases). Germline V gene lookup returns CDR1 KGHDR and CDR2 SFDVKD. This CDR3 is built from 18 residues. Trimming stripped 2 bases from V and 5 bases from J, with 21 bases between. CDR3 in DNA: TGTGCCACCAGTGATTCGCACTTACTAGCTCCTGACCACAATGAGCAGTTCTTC. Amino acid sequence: CATSDSHLLAPDHNEQFF.

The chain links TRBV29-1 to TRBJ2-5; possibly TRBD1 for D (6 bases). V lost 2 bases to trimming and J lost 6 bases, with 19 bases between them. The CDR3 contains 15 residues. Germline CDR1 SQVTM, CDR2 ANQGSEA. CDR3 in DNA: TGCAGCGTTGAAAAGGGGGACACTCCCGGGAAGACCCAGTACTTC. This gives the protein CSVEKGDTPGKTQYF. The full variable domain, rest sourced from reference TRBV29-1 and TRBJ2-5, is SAVISQKPSRDICQRGTSLTIQCQVDSQVTMMFWYRQQPGQSLTLIATANQGSEATYESGFVIDKFPISRPNLTFSTLTVSNMSPEDSSIYLCSVEKGDTPGKTQYFGPGTRLLVL.

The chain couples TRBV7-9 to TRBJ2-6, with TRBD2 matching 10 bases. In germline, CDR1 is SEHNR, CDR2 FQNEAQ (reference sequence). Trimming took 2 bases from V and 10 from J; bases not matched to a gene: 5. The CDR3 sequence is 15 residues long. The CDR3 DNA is TGTGCCAGCAGCTTAACCGCTAGCGGGAGAAACGTCCTGACTTTC. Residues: CASSLTASGRNVLTF.

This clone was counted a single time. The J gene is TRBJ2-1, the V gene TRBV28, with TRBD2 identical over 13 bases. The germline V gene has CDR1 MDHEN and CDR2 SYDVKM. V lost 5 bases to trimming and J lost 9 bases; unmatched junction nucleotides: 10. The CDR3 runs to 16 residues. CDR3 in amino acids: CASSPGLAGELVEQFF. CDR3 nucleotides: TGTGCCAGCAGTCCTGGACTAGCGGGAGAATTGGTTGAGCAGTTCTTC.

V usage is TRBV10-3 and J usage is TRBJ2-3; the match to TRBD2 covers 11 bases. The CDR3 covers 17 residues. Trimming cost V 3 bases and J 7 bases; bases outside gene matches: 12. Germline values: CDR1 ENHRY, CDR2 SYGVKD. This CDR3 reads CAISDIVAGGRSYTQYF. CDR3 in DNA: TGTGCCATCAGTGATATAGTAGCGGGAGGGCGGTCATATACGCAGTATTTT.

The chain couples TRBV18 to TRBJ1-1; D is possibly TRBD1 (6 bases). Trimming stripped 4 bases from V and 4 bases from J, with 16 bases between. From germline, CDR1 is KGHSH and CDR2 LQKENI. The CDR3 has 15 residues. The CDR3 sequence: CASSQGQRMITEAFF. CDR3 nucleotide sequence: TGTGCCAGCTCACAAGGACAGAGAATGATCACTGAAGCTTTCTTT.

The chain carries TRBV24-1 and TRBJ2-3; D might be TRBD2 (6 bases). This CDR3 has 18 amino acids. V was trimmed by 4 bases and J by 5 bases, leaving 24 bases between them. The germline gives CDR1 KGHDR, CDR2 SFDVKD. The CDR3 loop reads CATSDSSIADLSGDTQYF. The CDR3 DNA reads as TGTGCCACCAGTGACAGTAGCATAGCGGACCTCTCTGGAGATACGCAGTATTTT.

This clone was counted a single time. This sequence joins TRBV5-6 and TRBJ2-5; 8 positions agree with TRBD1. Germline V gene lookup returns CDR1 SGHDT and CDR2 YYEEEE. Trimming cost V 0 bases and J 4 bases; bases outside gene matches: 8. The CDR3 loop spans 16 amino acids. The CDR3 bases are TGTGCCAGCAGCTTGGGTTGGACAGGGTCGGGAGAGACCCAGTACTTC. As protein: CASSLGWTGSGETQYF. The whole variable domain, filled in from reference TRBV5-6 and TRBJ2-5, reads DAGVTQSPTHLIKTRGQQVTLRCSPKSGHDTVSWYQQALGQGPQFIFQYYEEEERQRGNFPDRFSGHQFPNYSSELNVNALLLGDSALYLCASSLGWTGSGETQYFGPGTRLLVL.

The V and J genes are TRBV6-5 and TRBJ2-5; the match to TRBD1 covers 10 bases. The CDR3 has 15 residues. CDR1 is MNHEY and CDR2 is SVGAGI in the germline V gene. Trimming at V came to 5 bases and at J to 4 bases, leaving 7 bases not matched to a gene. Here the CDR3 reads CASSSSTGGRETQYF. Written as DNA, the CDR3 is TGTGCCAGCAGTAGCTCGACAGGGGGCCGAGAGACCCAGTACTTC.

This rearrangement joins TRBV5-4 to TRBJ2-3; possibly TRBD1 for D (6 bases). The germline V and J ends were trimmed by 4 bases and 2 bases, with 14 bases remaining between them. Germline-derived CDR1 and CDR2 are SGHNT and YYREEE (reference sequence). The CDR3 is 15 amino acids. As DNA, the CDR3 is TGTGCCAGCAGCGCCCGGGACACACTCACAGATACGCAGTATTTT. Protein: CASSARDTLTDTQYF.

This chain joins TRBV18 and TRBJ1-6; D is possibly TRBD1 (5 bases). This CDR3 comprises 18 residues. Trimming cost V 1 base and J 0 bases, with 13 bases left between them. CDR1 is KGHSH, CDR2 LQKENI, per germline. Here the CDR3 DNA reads TGTGCCAGCTCACCACGGGGTGGACAAAGCTCCTATAATTCACCCCTCCACTTT. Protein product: CASSPRGGQSSYNSPLHF.